This T cell receptor (beta chain) was recovered during a study of T cell responses to AZD1222 COVID-19 vaccine. Study-wide results and caveats: Clonal diversity may have been underestimated in mostly white British donors. A reported finding is that nearly half of spike-specific TCRs target unmutated variant regions. When two AZD1222 doses had been given, Spike-specific TCR breadth and depth rose. The span of vaccine-associated CD4 TCRs extended across spike, with dominance at 160-218 and 743-854.

The length of the CDR3 is 11 residues. Between the trimmed V and J ends, which lost 5 bases and 0 bases, there was a span of 4 bases. Germline values: CDR1 DFQATT, CDR2 SNEGSKA (reference sequence). On this clone itself: Its antigen is unknown.

Measured with immunoSEQ multiplex PCR; TCRdb has only the in-frame clones, and not every one. The sample has about 120,000 clones, more than 85% seen once. This chain uses TRBV20-1 with TRBJ2-5; D not certain. The specimen comprised peripheral blood, sampled 28 days after the second AZD1222 dose. The clonotype comes from an adult who received the AZD1222 COVID-19 vaccine. The CDR3 region is CSAPYQETQYF. CDR3 coding DNA: TGCAGTGCTCCGTACCAAGAGACCCAGTACTTC.